Presented here are 7 T cell receptor beta chains from one specimen sequenced in a study of long-term antiretroviral therapy in people with HIV (dated by TCRdb to about 2022). Sequencing of the TRB variable region was done with the immunoSEQ hsTCRB v3.0 assay at survey level resolution. TCRdb retrieved this table from immuneACCESS and kept in-frame rearrangements only. Not all clones are present; in checked studies, unresolved V genes account for under half, and no reason is known for the remainder. Present in this sample are tens of thousands of clones, around 84% of which were seen just once. The top ten clones comprise about a fifth of the sample. The source material was unsorted PBMCs, sampled 0.1 years before starting antiretroviral therapy. The origin of the receptors is a man aged 18 to 35 with HIV.

CDR3: CAWSIRGGAEGQTQYF. The CDR3 DNA reads as TGTGCCTGGAGTATCCGGGGGGGGGCGGAAGGTCAGACCCAGTACTTC. The V gene is TRBV30, the J gene TRBJ2-5, with 8 nucleotides matching TRBD2. This CDR3 has 16 amino acids. Losses at the gene ends were 2 bases for V and 6 bases for J; bases not matched to a gene: 14. From germline, CDR1 is GTSNPN and CDR2 SVGIG (reference sequence).

The chain combines TRBV7-9 with TRBJ2-1; 9 bases align to TRBD1. The germline V gene has CDR1 SEHNR and CDR2 FQNEAQ (reference sequence). V lost 11 bases and J lost 8; bases outside the gene matches: 16. The CDR3 has 15 amino acids. CDR3 DNA sequence: TGTGCCTTCAAATGGACCGGGACAGGGTCCCATGAGCAGTTCTTC. Protein sequence: CAFKWTGTGSHEQFF.

The V call is TRBV4-1, the J call TRBJ2-4; D not certain. The CDR3 extends over 15 amino acids. The V end was cut by 2 bases, the J end by 4 bases, with 12 bases between. The germline V gene encodes CDR1 MGHRA and CDR2 YSYEKL. The CDR3 region is CASSQPWTDKNIQYF. The CDR3 nucleotides are TGCGCCAGCAGCCAACCCTGGACCGATAAAAACATTCAGTACTTC.

This chain uses TRBV28 with TRBJ1-2; D ambiguous. The CDR3 runs to 12 residues. Per the germline V gene, CDR1 is MDHEN and CDR2 is SYDVKM. Trimming stripped 3 bases from V and 1 base from J, with 3 bases between. In nucleotides, the CDR3 is TGTGCCAGCAGTTTCTATAACTATGGCTACACCTTC. Its translation: CASSFYNYGYTF.

V and J are TRBV7-8 and TRBJ2-1; no clear D gene. Per germline, CDR1 SGHVS and CDR2 FQNEAQ. Trimming took 1 base from V and 3 from J, leaving 4 bases between them. The CDR3 sequence is 13 residues long. The CDR3 DNA reads as TGTGCCAGCAGCTTAGATAACTACAATGAGCAGTTCTTC. It codes for CASSLDNYNEQFF.

In this sample, this clone turned up a few times. This chain joins TRBV14 and TRBJ1-2; D is uncertain. Trimming pared 0 bases from V and 5 bases from J, leaving 7 bases between. CDR1 is SGHDN, CDR2 FVKESK, per germline. The CDR3 contains 13 residues. The CDR3 DNA reads TGTGCCAGCAGCCAAGACAGCACTTATGGCTACACCTTC. Its translation: CASSQDSTYGYTF.

This clone was counted between two and nine times. This chain links TRBV27 with TRBJ2-7, with 7 bases aligning to TRBD1. CDR3 length equals 14 residues. Germline CDR1 reads MNHEY; CDR2 reads SMNVEV (reference sequence). With 3 bases clipped from V and 0 bases from J, the junction kept 2 bases outside the gene matches. The CDR3 bases are TGTGCCAGCAGTTTTTCAGGGGGCTCCTACGAGCAGTACTTC. It codes for CASSFSGGSYEQYF.